These T cell receptor beta chains were read from a single sample in a study of blood T cells in healthy people across ages. Using its own MiXCR run on the 5' RACE reads, TCRdb lists one record per CDR3 protein. This sample carries hundreds of thousands of distinct CDR3 sequences, approximately 40% of them seen once, and the ten largest clones take 30%. The sample was blood. Source of these receptors: a man older than 75 in good health. Each CDR3 is given with its conserved first and last residue. The D gene is left open where the match is weak. Clone sizes are given selectively: once, few, many, or a class where the clone is expanded.

clone size	V gene	J gene	D gene	CDR3 protein	CDR3 DNA
few	TRBV14	TRBJ2-7	TRBD2	CASSQEIPGLAEHFTSYEQYF	TGTGCCAGCAGCCAAGAAATACCGGGACTAGCTGAACACTTTACCTCCTACGAGCAGTACTTC
many	TRBV29-1	TRBJ2-1	-	CSVGSRGNYNEQFF	TGCAGCGTTGGCAGCAGGGGAAATTACAATGAGCAGTTCTTC
-	TRBV12-5	TRBJ2-3	-	CASGLGLMKVLDTQYF	TGTGCTAGTGGTTTGGGGCTGATGAAGGTGTTAGATACGCAGTATTTT
-	TRBV6-5	TRBJ2-1	-	CASSRNSVLEQFF	TGTGCCAGCAGTCGAAACAGTGTCCTTGAGCAGTTCTTC
-	TRBV20-1	TRBJ1-6	TRBD1	CSAPQGFGSPLHF	TGCAGTGCTCCACAGGGGTTTGGATCACCCCTCCACTTT
-	TRBV18	TRBJ1-5	TRBD1	CASSRGGQGNQPQHF	TGCGCCAGCTCACGAGGGGGACAGGGGAATCAGCCCCAGCATTTT
-	TRBV6-2/TRBV6-3	TRBJ2-1	TRBD2	CASSYSRGGGMDEQFF	TGTGCCAGCAGTTACTCGCGTGGGGGGGGGATGGATGAGCAGTTCTTC
-	TRBV4-3	TRBJ1-4	-	CASSQARQVNEKLFF	TGCGCCAGCAGCCAAGCGCGACAGGTCAACGAAAAACTGTTTTTT
once	TRBV28	TRBJ2-1	TRBD2	CASGRGEQFF	TGTGCCTCTGGGAGGGGTGAGCAGTTCTTC
-	TRBV20-1	TRBJ1-4	TRBD1	CSAFGQGVTNEKLFF	TGCAGTGCTTTCGGACAGGGCGTAACTAATGAAAAACTGTTTTTT
-	TRBV28	TRBJ2-1	TRBD1	CASTLQGRDEQFF	TGTGCCAGCACACTACAGGGGCGGGATGAGCAGTTCTTC
few	TRBV27	TRBJ2-7	-	CASRIADNTYEQYF	TGTGCCAGCAGAATTGCGGACAATACCTACGAGCAGTACTTC
-	TRBV7-2	TRBJ2-7	TRBD1	CASSKYRRGTGQGAMSEQYF	TGTGCCAGCAGCAAATACCGTCGGGGTACAGGACAGGGGGCAATGAGCGAGCAGTACTTC
-	TRBV9	TRBJ2-1	-	CASSSQVTYNEQFF	TGTGCCAGCAGCTCCCAAGTCACTTACAATGAGCAGTTCTTC
-	TRBV5-4	TRBJ2-3	-	CASILSDTQYF	TGTGCCAGCATACTTTCGGATACGCAGTATTTT
few	TRBV9	TRBJ2-7	-	CASSARVGRSYEQYF	TGTGCCAGCAGCGCCAGGGTTGGAAGGTCCTACGAGCAGTACTTC
-	TRBV28	TRBJ2-7	-	CASSQSSSYNEQYF	TGTGCCAGCAGCCAAAGCAGCTCCTACAATGAGCAGTACTTC
-	TRBV6-5	TRBJ1-6	TRBD1	CASSYGPRGTGGEGDNSPLHF	TGTGCCAGCAGTTACGGACCCCGCGGGACAGGAGGGGAGGGAGATAATTCACCCCTCCACTTT
once	TRBV3-1	TRBJ2-5	-	CASSQDTGEETQYF	TGTGCCAGCAGCCAGGACACCGGAGAGGAGACCCAGTACTTC
-	TRBV20-1	TRBJ1-2	TRBD1	CSANTGGNYGYTF	TGCAGTGCAAATACAGGGGGCAACTATGGCTACACCTTC